The T cell receptor (beta chain) described here comes from a study of PD-L1 blockade in urothelial cancer. The CDR3 loop spans 17 amino acids. Germline-derived CDR1 and CDR2 are LNHDA and SQIVND (reference sequence). V was clipped by 5 bases and J by 2 bases; unmatched bases: 13. Time point defined: pretreatment peripheral blood. Sequenced by immunoSEQ multiplex PCR; TCRdb stores in-frame clones only, minus some. The sample holds 85,000 to 95,000 clones, about 90% seen once. The sequencing here drew on PBMCs, taken around atezolizumab (anti-PD-L1) treatment. The V and J genes are TRBV19 and TRBJ2-7, with TRBD1 identical over 9 bases. This clonotype was obtained from a woman older than 75 with urothelial cancer. This chain's CDR3 is CASSLMAGGTGTYEQYF. CDR3 nucleotides: TGTGCCAGTAGTCTGATGGCTGGGGGGACAGGGACCTACGAGCAGTACTTC.